The entry below describes one T cell receptor beta chain. The antigen it recognizes is unknown. The junction differs from germline at one of its ends, possibly a read error. The trial excluded patients who had a history of autoimmune disease or who were on systemic immunosuppression. Peripheral blood for TCR sequencing was collected from all dose cohorts at baseline, on cycle 4 day 1, and on cycle 7 day 1. Samples came from an open-label, multicenter, first-in-human phase I dose-escalation trial of ivuxolimab. Adults with locally advanced or metastatic melanoma, renal cell carcinoma, hepatocellular carcinoma or head and neck squamous cell carcinoma were enrolled in the trial. CD4+ and CD8+ T cells were sorted separately from peripheral blood before TCR sequencing. These data come from a study of OX40 agonist ivuxolimab in advanced cancers. Concerning the study at large: Ivuxolimab, which targeted the costimulatory receptor OX40 (CD134), was an agonistic, fully human IgG2 monoclonal antibody. Intravenous ivuxolimab was administered to patients every 2 weeks at six dose levels: 0.01, 0.1, 0.3, 1.5, 3 and 10 mg/kg. Of the approximately 53 patients in dose escalation, about 20 had hepatocellular carcinoma, approximately 15 had melanoma, 9 had renal cell carcinoma and 9 had head and neck cancer. In the dose-escalation cohort, 82.7% of patients were male, and the mean age was about 55 years, with a range of roughly 20 to 80. Prior anti-PD-1, anti-PD-L1 or anti-CTLA-4 therapy was permitted, and checkpoint inhibitors had been received by about 37% of dose-escalation patients. Partial responses occurred in three dose-escalation patients: two with cutaneous melanoma and one with hepatocellular carcinoma. Peripheral TCRbeta sequencing was intended to test whether TCR sequence diversity was altered and clonal T-cell expansion was caused by ivuxolimab. The paper describes the monotherapy dose-escalation part (N ≈ 52 patients) of the phase I trial of ivuxolimab. Paper-wide results and their limitations: Low levels of normalized T-cell clonal expansion were also seen in some patients who did not respond. At doses from 0.1 to 3.0 mg/kg, clonal expansion was seen in both CD4+ and CD8+ blood T cells between baseline and week 6. In the 0.1-3.0 mg/kg groups, partial responders had among the lowest normalized peripheral clonal expansion, particularly in CD8+ T cells. Antigen specificity was not determined for the clonally expanded peripheral T cells. On average, CD8+ T cells showed more expanded clones than CD4+ T cells after ivuxolimab.

Genomic DNA was isolated from the sorted cells so that the TCRbeta CDR3 region could be sequenced. The immunoSEQ Assay was used for sequencing of TCRbeta CDR3 regions. TCRdb carries this immuneACCESS record with in-frame sequences only. Its versions omit some clonotypes, under half of them owing to an unresolved V gene in the studies checked, with the rest unexplained. The sample table records fewer than 85,000 clones; roughly 87% of these occur just once. Around 0.5% of the sample belongs to the ten largest clones. This receptor was taken from an adult with an advanced solid tumor such as melanoma, head and neck, liver or kidney cancer. The source material was CD4+ or CD8+ T cells sorted from blood, sampled in a trial of the OX40 agonist ivuxolimab.

The CDR3 region reads CASSYSREGYEQYF. The sequenced DNA is TGTGCCAGCAGCTACTCCCGGGAGGGATACGAGCAGTACTTC. The V and J genes are TRBV6-5 and TRBJ2-7, with 8 bases aligning to TRBD2. CDR1 and CDR2, per the germline V gene, are MNHEY and SVGAGI. The CDR3 runs 14 amino acids, cysteine and phenylalanine included. Solely the CDR3 DNA is kept, with 42 bases framed from the first base.